Listed below are T cell receptor beta chains from one sample, sequenced in a study of beta chain features in type 1 diabetes. Clones were read by immunoSEQ multiplex PCR, and TCRdb kept only the in-frame ones, dropping some. The table has roughly 240,000 clones, around 68% seen once. The sequenced sample consisted of naive CD4+ T cells from blood. Source of these receptors: a man aged 30 to 39 in good health. CDR3s leave out the opening cysteine and the closing phenylalanine or tryptophan. Each record gives: J gene, CDR3 length, V gene, CDR3 protein.

J: TRBJ2-7; length: 11; V: TRBV29-1; CDR3: SGVAGGPHEQY
J: TRBJ2-3; length: 11; V: TRBV6-6; CDR3: ASSSGSTDTQY
J: TRBJ2-1; length: 11; V: TRBV7-2; CDR3: ASSPYSYNEQF
J: TRBJ1-6; length: 13; V: TRBV30; CDR3: AWSVIPGGGSPLH
J: TRBJ1-3; length: 10; V: TRBV29-1; CDR3: SVEGTGNTIY
J: TRBJ2-1; length: 13; V: TRBV5-1; CDR3: ASSSSGLAGGEQF
J: TRBJ2-1; length: 14; V: TRBV7-6; CDR3: ASSLATLGQDNEQF
J: TRBJ2-1; length: 10; V: TRBV30; CDR3: AWKRGWDEQF
J: TRBJ2-7; length: 14; V: TRBV9; CDR3: ASSDPSGTGSYEQY
J: TRBJ2-7; length: 12; V: TRBV10-3; CDR3: AIRMDGPTWEQY
J: TRBJ1-2; length: 11; V: TRBV29-1; CDR3: SVVGTLAYGYT
J: TRBJ2-1; length: 9; V: TRBV14; CDR3: ASSQVREQF
J: TRBJ1-2; length: 10; V: TRBV11-2; CDR3: ASSLDPVGYT
J: TRBJ1-5; length: 13; V: TRBV30; CDR3: AWAPKGMGNQPQH
J: TRBJ2-5; length: 12; V: TRBV2; CDR3: ASSSDRGQETQY
J: TRBJ2-5; length: 13; V: TRBV30; CDR3: AWSVRYGVGETQY
J: TRBJ2-7; length: 11; V: TRBV5-1; CDR3: ASSSPPGYEQY
J: TRBJ2-7; length: 12; V: TRBV25-1; CDR3: ASSEGVPAREQY
J: TRBJ2-3; length: 11; V: TRBV29-1; CDR3: SVGEGYADTQY
J: TRBJ1-2; length: 11; V: TRBV5-1; CDR3: ASSRGQANGYT
J: TRBJ2-7; length: 14; V: TRBV7-9; CDR3: ASSLGTGTPKCEQY
J: TRBJ2-1; length: 14; V: TRBV7-2; CDR3: ASSLLFVAPANEQF
J: TRBJ2-7; length: 13; V: TRBV7-2; CDR3: ASSLPPAGAEEQY
J: TRBJ1-4; length: 12; V: TRBV9; CDR3: ASSVSATNEKLF
J: TRBJ2-1; length: 13; V: TRBV5-1; CDR3: ASTRLAGVGNEQF
J: TRBJ2-7; length: 9; V: TRBV20-1; CDR3: SASMSYEQY
J: TRBJ2-5; length: 11; V: TRBV29-1; CDR3: SVEETGRETQY
J: TRBJ1-2; length: 11; V: TRBV29-1; CDR3: SDMDRGPGGYT
J: TRBJ2-7; length: 13; V: TRBV28; CDR3: ASSVAGGPAYEQY
J: TRBJ1-2; length: 11; V: TRBV7-6; CDR3: ASSLEDTRGYT
J: TRBJ2-5; length: 11; V: TRBV30; CDR3: AWSVRSTSFQY
J: TRBJ2-1; length: 11; V: TRBV28; CDR3: ASSPTENNEQF
J: TRBJ2-7; length: 12; V: TRBV30; CDR3: AWGGGQATYEQY
J: TRBJ1-1; length: 8; V: TRBV20-1; CDR3: SARSDKAF
J: TRBJ2-5; length: 11; V: TRBV30; CDR3: AWSLGSGVTQY
J: TRBJ1-3; length: 12; V: TRBV30; CDR3: AWSTGNSGNTIY
J: TRBJ1-1; length: 11; V: TRBV30; CDR3: AWSKDSNTEAF
J: TRBJ1-6; length: 12; V: TRBV13; CDR3: ASSSRVNNSPLH
J: TRBJ2-7; length: 11; V: TRBV7-6; CDR3: ASSLNRGYEQY
J: TRBJ1-1; length: 10; V: TRBV30; CDR3: AWERRSTEAF